The text below deals with one T cell receptor beta chain. Its antigen is undetermined. Germline values: CDR1 DFQATT, CDR2 SNEGSKA (reference sequence). The CDR3 is 15 residues long. V trimming: 3 bases; J trimming: 6 bases; junction bases outside the gene matches: 14. This entry is derived from a study of CD8+CD57+ T cells in acquired aplastic anemia. On the study more broadly: Sorted CD4+ and CD8+ cells gave an average of roughly 3.2 ug of DNA. Mean read depth for CD4+ cells from healthy donors was 10 million to 14 million. Study-level findings and limits: Nearly 30 was the count of CD8+ CDR3 sequences that patients shared with controls.

It was genomic DNA that served as the template for profiling TCR beta VDJ and CDR3. One entry per CDR3 protein, called by TCRdb with MiXCR from the reads. The sample lists some 410,000 distinct CDR3 sequences, around 72% occurring once. The J gene is TRBJ2-7, the V gene TRBV20-1, with 7 bases identical to TRBD2. This receptor was obtained from a human donor in good health, serving as a control. What was sequenced was sorted CD4+, CD8+, or CD8+CD57+ T cells (not recorded which) from PBMCs. The CDR3 DNA follows: TGCAGTGCTAGTCCCCAGCGGGGTACTCCATCCGAGCAGTACTTC. This sequence encodes CSASPQRGTPSEQYF.